This T cell receptor beta chain was captured in a study of blood T cell repertoires in COVID-19. Across the study: Acute-phase and convalescent COVID-19 samples originated in the United States, Italy and Spain. Sources were T cells, B-cell-depleted T cells, or PBMCs; the material itself was cDNA or gDNA.

V shed 6 bases, J shed 4 bases, and the junction held 6 bases outside the gene matches. CDR1 is KGHSH, CDR2 LQKENI, per germline. The CDR3 is 14 amino acids. How the authors handled the data: By means of reference gene primer amplification, nucleated cell counts were estimated. Measured with immunoSEQ multiplex PCR; TCRdb has only the in-frame clones, and not every one. For V, J and clone size, that table is used; D and trimming come from the DNA. Of roughly 190,000 clones listed, 84% were seen once; the top ten hold roughly 4.6%. This TCR derives from a woman aged 65 to 85 with active or convalescent COVID-19. Specimen: peripheral blood. J is TRBJ2-7 and V is TRBV18; 10 nucleotides align to TRBD1. The CDR3 DNA sequence: TGTGCCAGCTCCCCCCGGACAGGGGGGTACGAGCAGTACTTC. It is translated as CASSPRTGGYEQYF. Looking up the rest from reference TRBV18 and TRBJ2-7 gives the full variable domain: NAGVMQNPRHLVRRRGQEARLRCSPMKGHSHVYWYRQLPEEGLKFMVYLQKENIIDESGMPKERFSAEFPKEGPSILRIQQVVRGDSAAYFCASSPRTGGYEQYFGPGTRLTVT.